The 30 T cell receptor beta chains below come from one sample, sequenced in a study of vaccination effects on CD4 cells after COVID-19. Some clones are missing from TCRdb's copy, which holds only in-frame ones; the method was immunoSEQ multiplex PCR. The sample consists of roughly 35,000 clones, more than 70% of them appearing once. The antigens of these receptors remain unknown. With the ViraFEST assay, the study expanded antigen-specific CD4+ T cells using viral peptide pools, then sequenced them. The culture ran for around ten days before CD4+ T cells were isolated. Prior SARS-CoV-2 infection was absent in the vaccine recipients, as shown by negative nucleocapsid antibodies. The sample in question was CD4+ T cells from PBMCs cultured with HCoV-OC43 spike peptides, obtained before COVID-19 vaccination. Subset noted: HCoV-OC43 spike overlapping peptide pool stimulation. The receptor set was obtained from a human donor who received a COVID-19 vaccine.

V gene TRBV5-1 combines with J gene TRBJ2-2; TRBD1 matches at 8 bases. Germline values: CDR1 SGHRS, CDR2 YFSETQ. Trimming took 0 bases from V and 3 from J; bases not matched to a gene: 1. This CDR3 spans 15 amino acids. The CDR3 spells CASSLGQGHTGELFF. CDR3 DNA sequence: TGCGCCAGCAGCTTGGGACAGGGGCACACCGGGGAGCTGTTTTTT.

J is TRBJ2-3 and V is TRBV2, with TRBD1 matching 8 bases. V lost 6 bases and J lost 5; bases outside the gene matches: 7. The CDR3 runs to 14 residues. Germline loops: CDR1 SNHLY, CDR2 FYNNEI. The CDR3 DNA follows: TGTGCCAGCAGACCGGGACAGGCCTTAGATACGCAGTATTTT. Protein product: CASRPGQALDTQYF. Filled out from reference TRBV2 and TRBJ2-3, the complete variable domain reads EPEVTQTPSHQVTQMGQEVILRCVPISNHLYFYWYRQILGQKVEFLVSFYNNEISEKSEIFDDQFSVERPDGSNFTLKIRSTKLEDSAMYFCASRPGQALDTQYFGPGTRLTVL.

The chain couples TRBV4-1 to TRBJ2-1, with D possibly matching TRBD2 (6 bases). V dropped 1 base and J dropped 10 bases, with 8 bases sitting between them. The CDR3 sequence is 12 residues long. From germline, CDR1 is MGHRA and CDR2 YSYEKL. This chain's CDR3 is CASSQGLAEQFF. The CDR3 nucleotides read TGCGCCAGCAGCCAAGGGCTAGCGGAGCAGTTCTTC.

The chain joins TRBV7-2 to TRBJ1-2; D possibly corresponds to TRBD1 (6 bases). The CDR3 has 11 amino acids. Germline CDR1 SGHTA, CDR2 FQGNSA. The germline V and J ends were trimmed by 3 bases and 12 bases, with 11 bases remaining between them. The CDR3 DNA reads as TGTGCCAGCAGCTTTGACAGGACACACACCTTC. It is translated as CASSFDRTHTF.

This clone was counted a few times. The chain links TRBV5-1 to TRBJ2-4; possible D gene TRBD2, 5 bases. The CDR3 is 12 amino acids. Trimming took 3 bases from V and 6 from J, leaving 7 bases between them. Germline CDR1 SGHRS, CDR2 YFSETQ. CDR3 in DNA: TGCGCCAGCAGCTCGGCGGGAAACATTCAGTACTTC. Translated: CASSSAGNIQYF. The variable domain in full, with the rest retrieved from reference TRBV5-1 and TRBJ2-4, is KAGVTQTPRYLIKTRGQQVTLSCSPISGHRSVSWYQQTPGQGLQFLFEYFSETQRNKGNFPGRFSGRQFSNSRSEMNVSTLELGDSALYLCASSSAGNIQYFGAGTRLSVL.

This rearrangement joins TRBV6-2 or TRBV6-3 to TRBJ2-7; perhaps D is TRBD1 or TRBD2 (5 bases each). V shed 2 bases and J shed 7 bases, with 9 bases lying between them. This CDR3 contains 12 residues. Germline V CDR1 and CDR2: MNHEY, SVGEGT. CDR3 sequence reads: CASSYVGEEQYF. For the CDR3, the DNA is TGTGCCAGCAGTTACGTGGGGGAAGAGCAGTACTTC.

This chain uses TRBV6-2 or TRBV6-3 with TRBJ2-7; unclear D gene. Germline V lookup: CDR1 MNHEY, CDR2 SVGEGT. The CDR3 sequence is 14 residues long. V was cut by 4 bases and J by 1 base, with 11 bases left in between. In nucleotides, the CDR3 is TGTGCCAGCAGTTCTTGGACGGCTTCCTACGAGCAGTACTTC. Its protein product is CASSSWTASYEQYF.

V gene TRBV28 combines with J gene TRBJ1-3, with 7 positions matching TRBD1. V lost 6 bases and J lost 0; bases outside the gene matches: 2. Germline values: CDR1 MDHEN, CDR2 SYDVKM. The CDR3 contains 14 residues. The CDR3 loop reads CASSPGGSGNTIYF. The DNA for the CDR3 is TGTGCCAGCAGCCCAGGGGGCTCTGGAAACACCATATATTTT.

The chain carries TRBV5-4 and TRBJ2-3, with D unclear. V lost 0 bases to trimming and J lost 0 bases, with 8 bases between them. Germline CDR1 SGHNT, CDR2 YYREEE (reference sequence). The CDR3 is made up of 15 amino acids. CDR3 sequence reads: CASSLGQVSTDTQYF. DNA of the CDR3: TGTGCCAGCAGCTTGGGGCAGGTTAGCACAGATACGCAGTATTTT.

This clone was seen a handful of times. V and J are TRBV5-1 and TRBJ2-7, with unresolved D. CDR3 length: 14 amino acids. In germline, CDR1 is SGHRS, CDR2 YFSETQ. V lost 0 bases and J 3 bases, leaving 10 bases between the germline ends. The CDR3: CASSLDSSNYEQYF. CDR3 DNA sequence: TGCGCCAGCAGCTTGGACAGTAGTAACTACGAGCAGTACTTC.

The chain joins TRBV18 to TRBJ1-2; D gene ambiguous. This CDR3 comprises 13 residues. Germline V gene sequence: CDR1 KGHSH, CDR2 LQKENI. The V end was cut by 2 bases, the J end by 5 bases, with 9 bases between. The CDR3 DNA is TGTGCCAGCTCACCATGGGGAGAGTATGGCTACACCTTC. Its protein product is CASSPWGEYGYTF.

This clone was seen a handful of times. V gene TRBV2 combines with J gene TRBJ2-1; 14 nucleotides align to TRBD2. This CDR3 comprises 14 residues. J was trimmed by 7 bases and V by 7 bases; bases with no gene match: 3. Germline V CDR1 and CDR2: SNHLY, FYNNEI. The CDR3 DNA follows: TGTGCCAGCATCCGGACTAGCGGGGGGAATGAGCAGTTCTTC. This codes for CASIRTSGGNEQFF.

The chain joins TRBV3-1 (or the pseudogene TRBV3-2) to TRBJ1-4; D unclear. The CDR3 runs 17 residues. Trimming removed 1 base at V and 10 bases at J, with 22 bases between. Germline V gives CDR1 LGHDT, CDR2 YNNKEL (reference sequence). CDR3 bases: TGTGCCAGCAGCCAAGGGGAGGTGAGGAGGGCCCGCGGAAAACTGTTTTTT. Amino acids: CASSQGEVRRARGKLFF.

This clone was detected only a few times. This chain connects TRBV2 to TRBJ1-1, with no clear D. The CDR3 runs to 16 residues. V gave up 4 bases and J gave up 0 bases, with 15 bases separating them. Per the germline V gene, CDR1 is SNHLY and CDR2 is FYNNEI. CDR3 nucleotide sequence: TGTGCCAGCAGTGGGGGTGTCGGGGAAATGAACACTGAAGCTTTCTTT. Residues: CASSGGVGEMNTEAFF.

The chain joins TRBV6-4 to TRBJ2-3; maybe TRBD2 (5 bases). The CDR3 covers 14 residues. Between the trimmed V and J ends, which lost 6 bases and 4 bases, there was a span of 14 bases. The germline gives CDR1 MRHNA, CDR2 SNTAGT. In DNA, the CDR3 is TGTGCCAGCAGCCCCGGAGGTACCGCAGATACGCAGTATTTT. It encodes CASSPGGTADTQYF.

V and J are TRBV3-1 (or the pseudogene TRBV3-2) and TRBJ2-7, with TRBD2 matching over 9 bases. Germline trimming cut 4 bases from V and 4 bases from J; bases unmatched to any gene: 11. The CDR3 is made up of 16 amino acids. From germline, CDR1 is LGHDT and CDR2 YNNKEL (reference sequence). The CDR3 loop reads CASSPLGLAGIYEQYF. The DNA for the CDR3 is TGTGCCAGCAGCCCGCTAGGGCTAGCGGGAATATACGAGCAGTACTTC.

The chain has TRBV2 and TRBJ1-1; possibly TRBD1 for D (6 bases). The CDR3 is 13 residues long. Per germline, CDR1 SNHLY and CDR2 FYNNEI. With 7 bases removed from V and 4 bases from J, the gap between germline ends came to 13 bases. CDR3 nucleotide sequence: TGTGCCAGCATTGAGGAAGGGGGCACTGAAGCTTTCTTT. Translating it yields CASIEEGGTEAFF.

This chain connects TRBV7-3 to TRBJ2-3, with 9 bases that match TRBD2. CDR1 is SGHTA, CDR2 FQGTGA, per germline. The CDR3 runs 15 residues. The J segment lost 1 base and the V segment lost 3 bases, leaving 2 bases of the junction unmatched. In DNA, the CDR3 is TGTGCCAGCAGCTTGGCTAGCGGGGGCACAGATACGCAGTATTTT. It encodes CASSLASGGTDTQYF. Full variable domain (outside the CDR3, taken from reference TRBV7-3 and TRBJ2-3): GAGVSQTPSNKVTEKGKYVELRCDPISGHTALYWYRQSLGQGPEFLIYFQGTGAADDSGLPNDRFFAVRPEGSVSTLKIQRTERGDSAVYLCASSLASGGTDTQYFGPGTRLTVL.

The J gene is TRBJ1-4, the V gene TRBV7-9; D remains unclear. V shed 0 bases and J shed 5 bases, with 10 bases lying between them. This CDR3 contains 15 residues. The germline V gene encodes CDR1 SEHNR and CDR2 FQNEAQ (reference sequence). The CDR3 DNA follows: TGTGCCAGCAGCTTAGCGGCCAGTTCAAATGAAAAACTGTTTTTT. Amino acids: CASSLAASSNEKLFF.

The CDR3 sequence is CASRGGQFYGYTF. CDR3 nucleotides: TGTGCCAGCAGGGGGGGACAGTTCTATGGCTACACCTTC. The chain links TRBV25-1 to TRBJ1-2; 7 bases are a match to TRBD1. V shed 6 bases, J shed 4 bases, and the junction held 5 bases outside the gene matches. The CDR3 has 13 amino acids. Germline loops: CDR1 MGHDK, CDR2 SYGVNS.

The chain carries TRBV2 and TRBJ2-7; D ambiguous. Germline assignment: CDR1 SNHLY and CDR2 FYNNEI. CDR3 length equals 11 residues. Trimming shortened V by 4 bases and J by 3 bases, and 4 bases separated the two germline ends. CDR3 nucleotide sequence: TGTGCCAGCAGTGCGGACTACGAGCAGTACTTC. It yields the protein CASSADYEQYF. The variable domain in full, completed from reference TRBV2 and TRBJ2-7, reads EPEVTQTPSHQVTQMGQEVILRCVPISNHLYFYWYRQILGQKVEFLVSFYNNEISEKSEIFDDQFSVERPDGSNFTLKIRSTKLEDSAMYFCASSADYEQYFGPGTRLTVT.

CDR3 DNA sequence: TGTGCCAGTAGTATAGGCGCCCGGGACCATGGCTACACCTTC. The encoded protein is CASSIGARDHGYTF. The gene calls are TRBV19 and TRBJ1-2; a weak D match, TRBD1 (5 bases). The CDR3 consists of 14 residues. CDR1 is LNHDA and CDR2 is SQIVND in the germline V gene (reference sequence). The V end lost 1 base, the J end lost 6 bases, and 12 bases lay between the germline ends.

The chain recombines TRBV24-1 with TRBJ1-5; 9 positions agree with TRBD1. J was trimmed by 2 bases and V by 4 bases; bases with no gene match: 8. Germline CDR1 and CDR2: KGHDR and SFDVKD. The CDR3 has 17 residues. The CDR3 region is CATSDHGQGIGNQPQHF. In nucleotides, the CDR3 is TGTGCCACCAGTGACCACGGACAGGGGATCGGCAATCAGCCCCAGCATTTT.

The rearrangement uses TRBV6-2 or TRBV6-3 and TRBJ1-6; D is undetermined. Germline assignment: CDR1 MNHEY and CDR2 SVGEGT. V was clipped by 3 bases and J by 14 bases, with 11 bases between them. The CDR3 loop spans 12 amino acids. The CDR3 loop reads CASSYRNRSLHF. CDR3 DNA sequence: TGTGCCAGCAGTTATAGGAACCGGTCCCTCCACTTT.

The V gene is TRBV28, the J gene TRBJ2-5; possibly TRBD2 for D (5 bases). V lost 2 bases to trimming and J lost 2 bases, with 15 bases between them. The CDR3 sequence is 16 residues long. Germline V gene data show CDR1 as MDHEN and CDR2 as SYDVKM. The CDR3 protein is CASSLVQDPGQETQYF. The CDR3 nucleotides are TGTGCCAGCAGTTTAGTCCAGGACCCGGGGCAAGAGACCCAGTACTTC. The whole variable domain, filled in from reference TRBV28 and TRBJ2-5, reads DVKVTQSSRYLVKRTGEKVFLECVQDMDHENMFWYRQDPGLGLRLIYFSYDVKMKEKGDIPEGYSVSREKKERFSLILESASTNQTSMYLCASSLVQDPGQETQYFGPGTRLLVL.

This chain joins TRBV18 and TRBJ1-3, with D perhaps TRBD1 (6 bases). The germline V gene has CDR1 KGHSH and CDR2 LQKENI. CDR3 length equals 18 residues. V was cut by 1 base and J by 0 bases, with 16 bases left in between. The DNA for the CDR3 is TGTGCCAGCTCACCACGGTCTGTGCGCAGGGGCTCTGGAAACACCATATATTTT. Amino acids: CASSPRSVRRGSGNTIYF.

This rearrangement joins TRBV18 to TRBJ2-5; no clear D gene. The CDR3 contains 14 residues. Germline V CDR1 and CDR2: KGHSH, LQKENI. Trimming removed 3 bases at V and 0 bases at J, with 8 bases between. CDR3 protein: CASSPSSNQETQYF. The CDR3 DNA reads TGTGCCAGCTCACCGTCCAGTAACCAAGAGACCCAGTACTTC.

A few counts support this clone. The chain uses TRBV6-5 and TRBJ2-7, with TRBD1 identical over 8 bases. The CDR3 runs to 14 residues. V was clipped by 6 bases and J by 3 bases; unmatched bases: 7. CDR1 and CDR2 (germline): MNHEY, SVGAGI. CDR3 nucleotide sequence: TGTGCCAGCAGGCAAGGGACAGGAGTCTACGAGCAGTACTTC. Translation gives CASRQGTGVYEQYF.

This clone was counted once. The chain is built from TRBV4-2 and TRBJ2-3, with 8 bases fitting TRBD2. The V gene end was trimmed by 0 bases and the J gene end by 3 bases; junction bases not matched to a gene: 5. The CDR3 totals 16 residues. Germline values: CDR1 LGHNA, CDR2 YNFKEQ. In nucleotides, the CDR3 is TGTGCCAGCAGCCAAGACTTCGGGGGGGCGACAGATACGCAGTATTTT. Encoded protein: CASSQDFGGATDTQYF.

V gene TRBV7-6 combines with J gene TRBJ2-1; 8 nucleotides match TRBD2. With 5 bases clipped from V and 4 bases from J, the junction kept 10 bases outside the gene matches. This CDR3 comprises 16 residues. CDR1 and CDR2 from the germline V gene are SGHVS and FNYEAQ. DNA of the CDR3: TGTGCCAGCAGCCCTGTCCCAGCGGGGGTTTACAATGAGCAGTTCTTC. Encoded protein: CASSPVPAGVYNEQFF.